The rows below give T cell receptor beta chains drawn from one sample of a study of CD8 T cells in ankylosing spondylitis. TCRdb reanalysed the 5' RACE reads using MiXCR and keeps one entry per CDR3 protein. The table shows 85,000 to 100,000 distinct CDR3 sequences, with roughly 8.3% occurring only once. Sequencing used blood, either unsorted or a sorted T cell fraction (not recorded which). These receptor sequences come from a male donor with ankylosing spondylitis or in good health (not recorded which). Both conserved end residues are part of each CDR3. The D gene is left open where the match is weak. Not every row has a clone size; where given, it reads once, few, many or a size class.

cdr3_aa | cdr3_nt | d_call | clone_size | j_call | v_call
CSVETTYEQYF | TGCAGCGTTGAAACCACCTACGAGCAGTACTTC | - | many | TRBJ2-7 | TRBV29-1
CASSLVGVRLYEQYF | TGTGCCAGCAGCTTAGTGGGGGTAAGACTCTACGAGCAGTACTTC | - | - | TRBJ2-7 | TRBV11-2
CSAPSLRGTADTQYF | TGCAGTGCCCCCTCTTTGCGGGGCACGGCAGATACGCAGTATTTT | - | many | TRBJ2-3 | TRBV20-1
CASSLGTGTNEQFF | TGTGCCAGCAGCTTAGGTACAGGGACGAATGAGCAGTTCTTC | - | many | TRBJ2-1 | TRBV11-2
CASSRKIGVLAGAGNTIYF | TGCGCCAGCAGCCGAAAAATTGGGGTCCTGGCAGGGGCTGGAAACACCATATATTTT | - | many | TRBJ1-3 | TRBV4-3
CASTSGPSPGNTIYF | TGTGCCAGCACCTCCGGACCCAGCCCGGGAAACACCATATATTTT | - | many | TRBJ1-3 | TRBV12-3/TRBV12-4
CATSTLFRDRGRKAGELFF | TGTGCCACCAGCACCTTATTCCGGGACAGGGGGCGTAAGGCCGGGGAGCTGTTTTTT | TRBD1 | many | TRBJ2-2 | TRBV15
CASSLGVLTF | TGTGCCAGCAGCTTAGGGGTCCTGACTTTC | - | - | TRBJ2-6 | TRBV7-2
CASSLPPGLAGRAGELFF | TGTGCCAGCAGCTTACCTCCGGGACTAGCGGGACGAGCCGGGGAGCTGTTTTTT | TRBD2 | many | TRBJ2-2 | TRBV5-4
CASSLVGQTYGYTF | TGTGCCAGCAGCTTAGTGGGACAGACCTATGGCTACACCTTC | TRBD1 | many | TRBJ1-2 | TRBV7-2
CASSLQGAWDTEAFF | TGTGCCAGCAGCTTACAGGGGGCTTGGGACACTGAAGCTTTCTTT | TRBD1 | few | TRBJ1-1 | TRBV5-4
CSARVAGAYEQYF | TGCAGTGCTAGAGTAGCGGGGGCCTACGAACAGTACTTC | TRBD2 | few | TRBJ2-7 | TRBV20-1
CASSTGSVNQPQHF | TGTGCCAGCAGTACAGGGTCCGTAAATCAGCCCCAGCATTTT | - | many | TRBJ1-5 | TRBV12-3/TRBV12-4
CASSQGGTSGSRSEQYF | TGTGCCAGCAGCCAAGGAGGGACTAGCGGGAGTAGGAGCGAGCAGTACTTC | TRBD2 | many | TRBJ2-7 | TRBV4-2
CASSLRTREQYF | TGTGCCAGCAGTTTACGGACACGTGAGCAGTACTTC | - | - | TRBJ2-7 | TRBV12-3/TRBV12-4
CAWSPGAPDNEQFF | TGTGCCTGGAGCCCGGGGGCCCCGGACAATGAGCAGTTCTTC | - | - | TRBJ2-1 | TRBV30
CASSLEVLRGPAFF | TGTGCCAGCAGCTTGGAAGTTCTGAGAGGACCAGCTTTCTTT | - | - | TRBJ1-1 | TRBV5-6
CASSSFGNKGTDTQYF | TGCGCCAGCAGCTCGTTTGGGAACAAGGGCACAGATACGCAGTATTTT | - | many | TRBJ2-3 | TRBV5-1
CASSVLTGAPNTEAFF | TGTGCCAGCAGCGTACTAACAGGGGCACCTAACACTGAAGCTTTCTTT | TRBD1 | many | TRBJ1-1 | TRBV7-9
CSASFSETQYF | TGCAGTGCTAGCTTTTCCGAGACCCAGTACTTC | - | - | TRBJ2-5 | TRBV29-1
CASSPDREVETQYF | TGTGCCAGCAGCCCAGACAGGGAAGTTGAGACCCAGTACTTC | TRBD1 | many | TRBJ2-5 | TRBV3-1
CASSLMVAQEQFF | TGCGCCAGCAGCTTGATGGTAGCACAAGAGCAGTTCTTC | - | - | TRBJ2-1 | TRBV5-1
CASSPSSASHTDTQYF | TGTGCCAGCAGCCCCTCTTCTGCTTCACACACAGATACGCAGTATTTT | - | - | TRBJ2-3 | TRBV4-2
CASSLFRISYEQYF | TGTGCCAGCAGCTTGTTTAGGATCTCCTACGAGCAGTACTTC | - | many | TRBJ2-7 | TRBV5-6
CSAPKQYF | TGCAGTGCCCCCAAGCAGTACTTC | - | many | TRBJ2-7 | TRBV20-1
CSARALAGGRGYEQYF | TGCAGTGCTAGGGCACTAGCGGGTGGAAGGGGGTACGAGCAGTACTTC | TRBD2 | many | TRBJ2-7 | TRBV20-1
CASSLDRDNEQFF | TGTGCCAGCAGCTTAGACCGGGACAATGAGCAGTTCTTC | - | many | TRBJ2-1 | TRBV7-2
CASSFRGSVSEQYF | TGTGCCAGCAGCTTCCGCGGGAGTGTAAGCGAGCAGTACTTC | TRBD2 | few | TRBJ2-7 | TRBV7-9
CASSQVLARQETQYF | TGTGCCAGCAGCCAGGTACTAGCGAGACAAGAGACCCAGTACTTC | TRBD2 | many | TRBJ2-5 | TRBV4-2
CASSARGQETQYF | TGTGCCAGCAGCGCTAGGGGACAAGAGACCCAGTACTTC | - | - | TRBJ2-5 | TRBV14
CSVRDRGLTYEQYF | TGCAGCGTACGGGACAGGGGATTAACCTACGAGCAGTACTTC | TRBD1 | few | TRBJ2-7 | TRBV29-1
CASTLTLESYNEQFF | TGCGCCAGCACCCTGACCCTGGAGTCCTACAATGAGCAGTTCTTC | - | many | TRBJ2-1 | TRBV10-2
CASQKTRDRVHEQYF | TGTGCCAGCCAGAAGACCCGGGACAGGGTCCACGAGCAGTACTTC | TRBD1 | many | TRBJ2-7 | TRBV7-2
CASSVLIGGDYNEQFF | TGTGCCAGCAGTGTGTTAATAGGGGGAGACTACAATGAGCAGTTCTTC | - | many | TRBJ2-1 | TRBV27
CASSLSRGELFF | TGCGCCAGCAGCTTGAGTCGGGGGGAGCTGTTTTTT | - | many | TRBJ2-2 | TRBV5-1
CASSLRTASGNTIYF | TGTGCCAGCAGCTTGAGGACGGCCTCTGGAAACACCATATATTTT | - | many | TRBJ1-3 | TRBV7-2
CASSLNLVRTEAFF | TGTGCCAGCAGTTTAAACTTGGTGAGGACTGAAGCTTTCTTT | - | many | TRBJ1-1 | TRBV12-3/TRBV12-4
CASSRTGGTVAKNIQYF | TGTGCCAGCAGCCGAACAGGGGGCACTGTAGCCAAAAACATTCAGTACTTC | TRBD1 | many | TRBJ2-4 | TRBV7-9
CASSEQGEGTEAFF | TGTGCCAGCAGTGAACAGGGGGAAGGAACTGAAGCTTTCTTT | TRBD1 | many | TRBJ1-1 | TRBV2
CSVEVSRTGELFF | TGCAGCGTTGAGGTTAGCCGTACCGGGGAGCTGTTTTTT | - | - | TRBJ2-2 | TRBV29-1
CASSFGLAGEARYF | TGTGCCAGCAGCTTCGGACTAGCGGGGGAGGCCAGGTACTTC | TRBD2 | many | TRBJ2-7 | TRBV7-2
CASSYGGEQETQYF | TGTGCCAGCAGTTACGGTGGAGAGCAAGAGACCCAGTACTTC | - | many | TRBJ2-5 | TRBV6-2/TRBV6-3
CAASGSGGQETQYF | TGTGCCGCTAGCGGGAGTGGAGGGCAAGAGACCCAGTACTTC | TRBD2 | many | TRBJ2-5 | TRBV10-3
CSARDTTGGKATPLHF | TGCAGTGCTAGAGATACGACAGGGGGGAAGGCTACACCCCTCCACTTT | TRBD1 | many | TRBJ1-6 | TRBV20-1
CASSLEGGYTEAFF | TGTGCCAGCAGTTTAGAGGGCGGATACACTGAAGCTTTCTTT | - | many | TRBJ1-1 | TRBV12-3/TRBV12-4
CASSFGDRSYNEQFF | TGTGCCAGCAGCTTTGGTGACAGGAGCTACAATGAGCAGTTCTTC | - | many | TRBJ2-1 | TRBV7-2
CASSPRTYPESGANVLTF | TGTGCCAGCTCACCGAGGACGTACCCCGAGTCTGGGGCCAACGTCCTGACTTTC | - | - | TRBJ2-6 | TRBV18
CSASETLRGGKNIQYF | TGCAGTGCTAGTGAAACCCTTAGGGGGGGCAAAAACATTCAGTACTTC | - | many | TRBJ2-4 | TRBV20-1
CASSQGLANYGYTF | TGCGCCAGCAGCCAGGGCTTAGCTAACTATGGCTACACCTTC | - | many | TRBJ1-2 | TRBV4-3
CASSLRASGGPATDTQYF | TGTGCCAGCAGCTTAAGGGCTAGCGGGGGGCCGGCCACAGATACGCAGTATTTT | TRBD2 | few | TRBJ2-3 | TRBV13
CASSLVLANEQFF | TGCGCCAGCAGCTTGGTACTAGCCAATGAGCAGTTCTTC | - | many | TRBJ2-1 | TRBV5-1
CVSRPGFSSGNTIYF | TGTGTCAGCAGACCCGGGTTCAGCTCTGGAAACACCATATATTTT | - | - | TRBJ1-3 | TRBV7-2